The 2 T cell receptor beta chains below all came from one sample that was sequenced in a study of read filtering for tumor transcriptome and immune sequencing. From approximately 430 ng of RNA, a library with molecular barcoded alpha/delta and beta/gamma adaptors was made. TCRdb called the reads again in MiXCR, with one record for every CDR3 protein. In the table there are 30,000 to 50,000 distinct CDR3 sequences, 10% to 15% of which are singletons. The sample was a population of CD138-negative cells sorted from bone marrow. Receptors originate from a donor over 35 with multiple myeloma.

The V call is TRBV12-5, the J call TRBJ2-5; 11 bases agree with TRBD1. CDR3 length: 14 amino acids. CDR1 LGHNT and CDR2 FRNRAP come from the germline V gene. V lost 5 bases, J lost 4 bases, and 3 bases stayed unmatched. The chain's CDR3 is CASGSGTGGETQYF. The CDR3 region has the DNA TGTGCTAGTGGTAGTGGGACAGGGGGAGAGACCCAGTACTTC.

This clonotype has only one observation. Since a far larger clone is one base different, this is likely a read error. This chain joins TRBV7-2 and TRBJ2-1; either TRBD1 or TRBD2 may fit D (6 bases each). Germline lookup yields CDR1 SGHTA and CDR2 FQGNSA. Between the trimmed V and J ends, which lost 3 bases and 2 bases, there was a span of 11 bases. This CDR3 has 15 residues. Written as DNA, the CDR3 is TGTGCCAGCAGCTTGAGGGGGGTACCCTACAATGAGCAGTTCTTC. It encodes CASSLRGVPYNEQFF.